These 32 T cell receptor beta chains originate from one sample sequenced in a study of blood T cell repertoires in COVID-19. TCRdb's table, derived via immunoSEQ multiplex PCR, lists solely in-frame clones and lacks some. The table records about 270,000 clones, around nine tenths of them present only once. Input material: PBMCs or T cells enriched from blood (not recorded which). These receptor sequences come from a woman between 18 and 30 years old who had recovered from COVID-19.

For the CDR3, the DNA is TGTGCCAGCACCGCCGGGGGACAGGGTGCAACTGAAGCTTTCTTT. This sequence encodes CASTAGGQGATEAFF. The chain couples TRBV27 to TRBJ1-1, with TRBD1 identical over 9 bases. With V trimmed by 7 bases and J by 5 bases, 11 bases remained unmatched. The germline V gene has CDR1 MNHEY and CDR2 SMNVEV (reference sequence). The CDR3 contains 15 residues.

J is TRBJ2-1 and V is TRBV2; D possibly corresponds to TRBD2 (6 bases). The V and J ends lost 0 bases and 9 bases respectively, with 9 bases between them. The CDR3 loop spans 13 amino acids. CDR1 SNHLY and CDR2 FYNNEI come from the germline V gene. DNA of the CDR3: TGTGCCAGCAGTGAAGCGGGAGGATTTGAGCAGTTCTTC. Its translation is CASSEAGGFEQFF.

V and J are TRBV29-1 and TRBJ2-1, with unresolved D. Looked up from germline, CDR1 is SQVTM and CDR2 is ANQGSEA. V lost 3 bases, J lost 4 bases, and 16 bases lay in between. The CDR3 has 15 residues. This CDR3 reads CSVEEIAVAYNEQFF. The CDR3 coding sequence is TGCAGCGTTGAGGAAATAGCAGTAGCTTACAATGAGCAGTTCTTC.

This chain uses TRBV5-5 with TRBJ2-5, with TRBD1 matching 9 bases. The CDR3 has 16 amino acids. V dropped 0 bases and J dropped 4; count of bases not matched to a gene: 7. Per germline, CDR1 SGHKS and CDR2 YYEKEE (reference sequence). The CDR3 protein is CASSLEVRTGVETQYF. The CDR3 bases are TGTGCCAGCAGCTTGGAGGTCCGGACAGGGGTAGAGACCCAGTACTTC. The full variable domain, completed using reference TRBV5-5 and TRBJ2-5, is DAGVTQSPTHLIKTRGQQVTLRCSPISGHKSVSWYQQVLGQGPQFIFQYYEKEERGRGNFPDRFSARQFPNYSSELNVNALLLGDSALYLCASSLEVRTGVETQYFGPGTRLLVL.

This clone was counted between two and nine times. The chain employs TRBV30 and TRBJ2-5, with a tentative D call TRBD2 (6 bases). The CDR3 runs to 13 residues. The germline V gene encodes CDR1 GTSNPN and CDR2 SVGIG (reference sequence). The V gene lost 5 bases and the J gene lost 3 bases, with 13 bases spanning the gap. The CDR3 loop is CAWGGGLEETQYF. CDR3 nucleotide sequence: TGTGCCTGGGGGGGAGGCCTAGAAGAGACCCAGTACTTC.

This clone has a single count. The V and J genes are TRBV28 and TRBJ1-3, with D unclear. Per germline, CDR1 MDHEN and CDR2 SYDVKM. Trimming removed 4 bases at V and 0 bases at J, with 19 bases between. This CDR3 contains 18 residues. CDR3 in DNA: TGTGCCAGCAGTTCTAGTTCGGTTTCAACATACTCTGGAAACACCATATATTTT. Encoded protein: CASSSSSVSTYSGNTIYF.

The DNA for the CDR3 is TGCGCCAGCAGCTTGGGGGGGCTCACTGAAGCTTTCTTT. Protein product: CASSLGGLTEAFF. The gene calls are TRBV5-1 and TRBJ1-1; D is perhaps TRBD1 (6 bases). The CDR3 consists of 13 residues. The V and J ends lost 0 bases and 4 bases respectively, with 7 bases between them. Per the germline V gene, CDR1 is SGHRS and CDR2 is YFSETQ.

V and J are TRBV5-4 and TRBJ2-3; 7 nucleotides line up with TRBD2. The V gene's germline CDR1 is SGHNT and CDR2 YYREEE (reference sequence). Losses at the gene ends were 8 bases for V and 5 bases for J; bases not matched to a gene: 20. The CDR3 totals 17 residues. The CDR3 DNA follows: TGTGCCAGTCCAGCTTGGGTTGGCGGGGGATATGTAGATACGCAGTATTTT. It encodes CASPAWVGGGYVDTQYF.

For the CDR3, the DNA is TGTGCCAGCAGCTTGCGGAACTTCGACACTGAAGCTTTCTTT. Translation: CASSLRNFDTEAFF. The chain has TRBV11-2 and TRBJ1-1; D is ambiguous. Germline loops: CDR1 SGHAT, CDR2 FQNNGV. V was clipped by 3 bases and J by 3 bases, with 11 bases between them. This CDR3 region has 14 residues. The full variable domain, its missing parts supplied by reference TRBV11-2 and TRBJ1-1, is EAGVAQSPRYKIIEKRQSVAFWCNPISGHATLYWYQQILGQGPKLLIQFQNNGVVDDSQLPKDRFSAERLKGVDSTLKIQPAKLEDSAVYLCASSLRNFDTEAFFGQGTRLTVV.

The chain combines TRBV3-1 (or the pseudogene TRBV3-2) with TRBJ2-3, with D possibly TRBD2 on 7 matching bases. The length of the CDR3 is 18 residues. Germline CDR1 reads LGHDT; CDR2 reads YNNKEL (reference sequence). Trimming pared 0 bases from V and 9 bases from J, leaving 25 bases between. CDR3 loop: CASSQEKGGPSAMGTQYF. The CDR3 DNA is TGTGCCAGCAGCCAAGAAAAGGGGGGGCCGAGCGCAATGGGCACGCAGTATTTT.

The CDR3 region is CASSLIYRGRGNQPQHF. Written as DNA, the CDR3 is TGTGCCAGCAGCTTGATATATAGAGGGCGAGGCAATCAGCCCCAGCATTTT. The V gene is TRBV7-3, the J gene TRBJ1-5, with D hard to call. This CDR3 comprises 17 residues. The germline V and J ends were trimmed by 3 bases and 2 bases, with 17 bases remaining between them. Germline lookup yields CDR1 SGHTA and CDR2 FQGTGA. The full variable domain, rest sourced from reference TRBV7-3 and TRBJ1-5, is GAGVSQTPSNKVTEKGKYVELRCDPISGHTALYWYRQSLGQGPEFLIYFQGTGAADDSGLPNDRFFAVRPEGSVSTLKIQRTERGDSAVYLCASSLIYRGRGNQPQHFGDGTRLSIL.

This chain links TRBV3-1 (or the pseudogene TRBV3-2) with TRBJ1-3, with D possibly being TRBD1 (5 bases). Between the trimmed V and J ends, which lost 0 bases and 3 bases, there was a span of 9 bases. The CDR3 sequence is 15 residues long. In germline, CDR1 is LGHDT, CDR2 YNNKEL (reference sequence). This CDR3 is CASSQDPGRGNTIYF. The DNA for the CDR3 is TGTGCCAGCAGCCAAGACCCAGGGCGTGGAAACACCATATATTTT.

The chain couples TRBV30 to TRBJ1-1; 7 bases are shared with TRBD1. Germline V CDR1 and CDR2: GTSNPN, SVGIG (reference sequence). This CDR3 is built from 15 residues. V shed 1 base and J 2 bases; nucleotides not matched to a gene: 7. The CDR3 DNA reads TGTGCCTGGAGTGGGGACAGACAAGCAAACACTGAAGCTTTCTTT. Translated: CAWSGDRQANTEAFF.

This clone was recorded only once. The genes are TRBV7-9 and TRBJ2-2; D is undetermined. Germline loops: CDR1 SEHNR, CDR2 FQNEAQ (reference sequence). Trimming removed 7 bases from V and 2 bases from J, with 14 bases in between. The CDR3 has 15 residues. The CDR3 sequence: CASMTAGRNTGELFF. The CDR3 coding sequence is TGTGCCAGCATGACGGCAGGCCGAAACACCGGGGAGCTGTTTTTT.

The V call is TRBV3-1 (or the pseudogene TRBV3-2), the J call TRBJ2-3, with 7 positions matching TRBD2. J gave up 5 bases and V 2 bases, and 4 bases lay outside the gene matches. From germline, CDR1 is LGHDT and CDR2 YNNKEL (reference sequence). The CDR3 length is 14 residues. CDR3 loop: CASSQFREGDTQYF. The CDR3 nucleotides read TGTGCCAGCAGCCAATTCAGGGAGGGAGATACGCAGTATTTT.

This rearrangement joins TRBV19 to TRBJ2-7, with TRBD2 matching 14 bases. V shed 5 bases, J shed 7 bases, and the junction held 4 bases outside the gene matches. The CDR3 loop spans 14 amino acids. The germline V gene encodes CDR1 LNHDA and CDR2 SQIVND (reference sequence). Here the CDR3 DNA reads TGTGCCAGTAGTGGGACTAGCGGGAGAGGAGAGCAGTACTTC. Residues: CASSGTSGRGEQYF.

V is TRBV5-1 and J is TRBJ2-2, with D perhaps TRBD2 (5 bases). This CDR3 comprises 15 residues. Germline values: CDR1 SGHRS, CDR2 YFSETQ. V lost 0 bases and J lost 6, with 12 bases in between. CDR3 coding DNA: TGCGCCAGCAGCTTGGTCACGGGAACGGCCGGGGAGCTGTTTTTT. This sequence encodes CASSLVTGTAGELFF.

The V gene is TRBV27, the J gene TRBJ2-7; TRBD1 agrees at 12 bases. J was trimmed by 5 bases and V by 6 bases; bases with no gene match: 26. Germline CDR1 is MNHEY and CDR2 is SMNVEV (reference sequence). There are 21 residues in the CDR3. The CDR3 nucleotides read TGTGCCAGCAGCACCGGGACAGGGGGCTGGCTAGCGGGAGTCCGAAGTAACGAGCAGTACTTC. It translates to CASSTGTGGWLAGVRSNEQYF.

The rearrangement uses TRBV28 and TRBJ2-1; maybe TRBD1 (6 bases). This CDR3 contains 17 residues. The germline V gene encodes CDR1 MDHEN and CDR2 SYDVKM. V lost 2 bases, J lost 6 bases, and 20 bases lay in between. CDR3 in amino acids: CASSLGLRGGSLNEQFF. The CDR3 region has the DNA TGTGCCAGCAGTTTAGGGTTAAGAGGGGGTAGCCTCAATGAGCAGTTCTTC.

The CDR3 DNA reads as TGTGCCAGTAGTCCTTGGCGGGGACAGGGAGACACTGAAGCTTTCTTT. It is translated as CASSPWRGQGDTEAFF. The chain joins TRBV19 to TRBJ1-1; 9 bases are a match to TRBD1. The CDR3 runs to 16 residues. In germline, CDR1 is LNHDA, CDR2 SQIVND (reference sequence). V trimming: 5 bases; J trimming: 3 bases; junction bases outside the gene matches: 10. The entire variable domain, with the rest obtained from reference TRBV19 and TRBJ1-1, is as follows: DGGITQSPKYLFRKEGQNVTLSCEQNLNHDAMYWYRQDPGQGLRLIYYSQIVNDFQKGDIAEGYSVSREKKESFPLTVTSAQKNPTAFYLCASSPWRGQGDTEAFFGQGTRLTVV.

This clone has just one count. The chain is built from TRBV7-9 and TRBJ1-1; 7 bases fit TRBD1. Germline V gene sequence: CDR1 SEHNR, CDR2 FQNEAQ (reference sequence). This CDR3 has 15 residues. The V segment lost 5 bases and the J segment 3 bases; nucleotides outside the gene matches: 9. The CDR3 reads CASSLRQGTDTEAFF. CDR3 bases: TGTGCCAGCAGCCTAAGACAGGGTACGGACACTGAAGCTTTCTTT.

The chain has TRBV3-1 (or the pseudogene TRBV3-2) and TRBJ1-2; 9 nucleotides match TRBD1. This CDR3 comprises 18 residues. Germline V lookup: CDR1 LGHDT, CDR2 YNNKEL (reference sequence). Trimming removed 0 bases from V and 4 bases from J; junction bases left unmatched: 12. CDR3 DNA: TGTGCCAGCAGCCAAGATGAGTTCTCCCGGGACAGGGTCTATGGCTACACCTTC. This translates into CASSQDEFSRDRVYGYTF.

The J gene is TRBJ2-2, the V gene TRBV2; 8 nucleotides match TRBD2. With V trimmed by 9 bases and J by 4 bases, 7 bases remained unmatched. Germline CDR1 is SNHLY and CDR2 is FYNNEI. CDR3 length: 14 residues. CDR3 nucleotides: TGTGCCAGAACGTCGACTAGCGTCACCGGGGAGCTGTTTTTT. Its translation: CARTSTSVTGELFF.

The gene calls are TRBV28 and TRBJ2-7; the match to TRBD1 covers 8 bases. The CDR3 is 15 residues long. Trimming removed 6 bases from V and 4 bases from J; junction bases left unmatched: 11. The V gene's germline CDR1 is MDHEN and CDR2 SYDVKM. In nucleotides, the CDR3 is TGTGCCAGCAGGACCCGGGACAGGTCCTCGTACGAGCAGTACTTC. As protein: CASRTRDRSSYEQYF.

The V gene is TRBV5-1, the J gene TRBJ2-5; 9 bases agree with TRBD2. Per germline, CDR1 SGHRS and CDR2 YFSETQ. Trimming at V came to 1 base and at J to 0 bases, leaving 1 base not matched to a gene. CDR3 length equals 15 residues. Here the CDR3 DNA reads TGCGCCAGCAGCTTGCGACTAGCGGACCAAGAGACCCAGTACTTC. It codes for CASSLRLADQETQYF.

The CDR3 nucleotides read TGTGCCTGGACTAGGGGGACTAGTTGGGATGAGCAGTTCTTC. Protein sequence: CAWTRGTSWDEQFF. This chain joins TRBV30 and TRBJ2-1, with 8 bases matching TRBD2. This CDR3 comprises 14 residues. The V and J ends lost 4 bases and 8 bases, in that order; junction bases with no gene match: 10. Germline V gene lookup returns CDR1 GTSNPN and CDR2 SVGIG (reference sequence).

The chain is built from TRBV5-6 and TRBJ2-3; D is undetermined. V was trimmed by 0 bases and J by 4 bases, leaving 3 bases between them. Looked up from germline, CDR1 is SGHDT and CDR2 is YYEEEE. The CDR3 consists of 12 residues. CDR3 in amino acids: CASSLASDTQYF. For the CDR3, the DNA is TGTGCCAGCAGCTTGGCGTCAGATACGCAGTATTTT.

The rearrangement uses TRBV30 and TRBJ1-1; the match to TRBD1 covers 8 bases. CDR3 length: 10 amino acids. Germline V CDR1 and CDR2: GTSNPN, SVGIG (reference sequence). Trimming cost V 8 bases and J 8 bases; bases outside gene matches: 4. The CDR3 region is CARDRLEAFF. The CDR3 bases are TGTGCCCGGGACAGGTTGGAAGCTTTCTTT.

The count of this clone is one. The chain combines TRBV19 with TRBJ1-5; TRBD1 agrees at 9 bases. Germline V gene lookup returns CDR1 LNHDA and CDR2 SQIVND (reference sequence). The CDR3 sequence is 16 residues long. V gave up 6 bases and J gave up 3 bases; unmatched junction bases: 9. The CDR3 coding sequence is TGTGCCAGTAGCGGGCTGGGACAGGGACCCAATCAGCCCCAGCATTTT. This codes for CASSGLGQGPNQPQHF.

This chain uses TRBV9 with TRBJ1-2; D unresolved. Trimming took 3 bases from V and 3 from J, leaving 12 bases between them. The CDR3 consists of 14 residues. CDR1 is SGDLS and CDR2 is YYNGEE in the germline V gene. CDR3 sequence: CASSDNVRDYGYTF. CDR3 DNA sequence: TGTGCCAGCAGCGACAACGTGAGGGACTATGGCTACACCTTC. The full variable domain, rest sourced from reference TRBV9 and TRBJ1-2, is DSGVTQTPKHLITATGQRVTLRCSPRSGDLSVYWYQQSLDQGLQFLIQYYNGEERAKGNILERFSAQQFPDLHSELNLSSLELGDSALYFCASSDNVRDYGYTFGSGTRLTVV.

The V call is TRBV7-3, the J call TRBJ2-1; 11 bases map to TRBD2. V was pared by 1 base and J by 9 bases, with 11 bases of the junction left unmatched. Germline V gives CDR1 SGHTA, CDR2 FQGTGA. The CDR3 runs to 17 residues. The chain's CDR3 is CASSLRGGLADYGEQFF. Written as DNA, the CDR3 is TGTGCCAGCAGCTTAAGAGGGGGACTAGCGGATTACGGTGAGCAGTTCTTC.

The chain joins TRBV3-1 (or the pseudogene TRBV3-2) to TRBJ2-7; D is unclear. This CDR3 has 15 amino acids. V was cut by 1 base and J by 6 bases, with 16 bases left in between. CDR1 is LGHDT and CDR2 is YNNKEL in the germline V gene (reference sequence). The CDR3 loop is CASSQVATHGSEQYF. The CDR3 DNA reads TGTGCCAGCAGCCAAGTAGCAACACATGGTAGCGAGCAGTACTTC.